This T cell receptor (beta chain) derives from a study of spatial heterogeneity in lung cancer. Overall study: In the raw reads, each unique TCR and UMI combination was present more than ten times on average. Findings of the study overall: Expanded tumor TCRs that were ubiquitous appeared in blood more at resection than follow-up.

TCRdb recomputed calls from the 5' RACE reads with MiXCR, one row per CDR3 protein. Of some 64,000 distinct CDR3 sequences detected, roughly 8% appear once; the ten largest clones hold more than 12%. The time point was: sample taken at primary tumor resection. The input material, whole RNA from tumor, nontumor lung or frozen PBMC, was sequenced unsorted. In regard to this clonotype: Antigen specificity is unknown.

The V and J ends lost 7 bases and 5 bases, in that order; junction bases with no gene match: 7. This CDR3 is 13 amino acids long. The sequencing here drew on PBMCs, taken at surgery. The gene calls are TRBV12-3 or TRBV12-4 and TRBJ2-5; 7 nucleotides align to TRBD1. The clonotype comes from a female donor with early-stage non-small cell lung cancer. For the CDR3, the DNA is TGTGCCAGCAACCCCACAGGGGTGGAGACCCAGTACTTC. This sequence encodes CASNPTGVETQYF.